Detailed here is one TCR beta chain. Its cognate antigen has yet to be identified. Nothing much larger sits one base from this clone, and base qualities are not available. The data are from a study of T cells in Graves' hyperthyroidism and ophthalmopathy (dated by TCRdb to about 2019). Some background on the complete study: A discovery cohort of about a hundred patients, approximately 45 with Graves' ophthalmopathy and 55 to 60 with stable Graves' hyperthyroidism, was used to find distinguishing TCR V-J signatures. For training and testing, the 100 or so patients in the discovery cohort were randomly divided in a 7:3 ratio. Once sampling was done, hyperthyroidism patients were given methimazole at a starting dose of 30 mg daily, whereas ophthalmopathy patients were given high-dose intravenous methylprednisolone. The paper describes TCR Vbeta CDR3 sequencing of around 140 peripheral blood samples, made up of 43 ophthalmopathy patients, roughly 72 hyperthyroidism patients and 17 progressor patients. Prospective prediction of ophthalmopathy was tested in an independent validation cohort consisting of 18 to 20 hyperthyroidism patients and around 16 patients who later progressed to ophthalmopathy. The study also compared thyroid tissue and blood T-cell repertoires from about six Graves' hyperthyroidism patients. The investigation overall reported the following: In cross-validation, a model built on a 13 V-J signature told ophthalmopathy apart from stable hyperthyroidism with 85% to 90% sensitivity and about 81% specificity, and in testing the same model reached 80%/75%. In validation, progression to ophthalmopathy was predicted by the model with 70.59% sensitivity and 72.22% specificity, a median of around 6.5 months before onset. Most expanded thyroid clonotypes (frequency above 0.001) were also detected in blood, suggesting blood repertoires may reflect thyroid immune responses. No statistical method was used to set the sample size in advance, and investigators knew the group allocation.

The CDR3, from cysteine to phenylalanine, totals 12 residues. Only the CDR3 region is kept as DNA, spanning 36 bases read in frame from base 1. The germline V gene yields WSHSY for CDR1 and SAAADI for CDR2. The germline ends are 6 bases apart after V is trimmed by 6 bases and J by 0 bases. The TCR beta CDR3 regions were amplified from RNA transcripts. The first round of RT-PCR for the TCR CDR3 was performed with the HTBI primer set and the Qiagen OneStep RT-PCR kit. Libraries were constructed in a second round of multiplex PCR, after which size selection and purification were carried out. Sequencing of the libraries was done on an Illumina HiSeq2000 using paired-end 100 bp reads. The source study handled its data this way. Raw data were processed with SOAPnuke, discarding reads with adapters, uncalled bases, mean Phred below 15, or no exact constant-primer or identifier match. COPE v1.2.5 was used to merge high-quality paired reads, and clonotypes were defined as unique nucleotide sequences. Clonotypes were aligned to IMGT TRBV, TRBD and TRBJ reference segments using MiTCR v1.1. Only V-J combinations with frequency above 0.0001, covering about 99% of repertoires, were analysed. A TCS score was defined as the ratio between F50 (clonal expansion) and ExV (chaos), using BLOSUM62-based TCRdist between CDR3 peptides within each V-J. Welch's t-statistics and random forest reduced around 520 V-J features to roughly 13, which were used in a naive Bayes classifier (R e1071). Thyroid-blood repertoire similarity was quantified with the Morisita-Horn index. The public reads were quality trimmed at Q25 with fastp and then assembled into clones with MiXCR by TCRdb, keeping productive beta chains. For every CDR3 protein sequence, its rows merge into one entry that carries the most common genes and DNA. TCRdb assigned the V and J calls; the authors' analysis was not used. This sample has a few hundred thousand distinct CDR3 sequences in its table, and under 60% of those were observed once. More than 7.5% of the sample lies in the top ten.

Graves' hyperthyroidism was defined as stable when no progression to ophthalmopathy occurred over 18 months of follow-up. Hyperthyroidism patients were newly diagnosed, with disease duration under 2 months, and aged 18 to 65 years. Patients with uncontrolled infections, other autoimmune diseases, pregnancy or lactation were excluded. Diagnoses were established on the basis of clinical symptoms, serum thyroxine and TRAb, thyroid ultrasound, and orbital computed tomography. Total RNA was extracted with Trizol reagent, and quality was checked on an Agilent 2100 Bioanalyzer. This receptor was taken from a woman in her late teens or twenties with Graves' hyperthyroidism. Input material: peripheral blood or thyroid tissue (not recorded which). The chain uses TRBV10-2 and TRBJ2-7; a confident D gene designation cannot be given. The base sequence is TGCGCCAGCAGAACGGGCTCCTACGAGCAGTACTTC. Its coded protein is CASRTGSYEQYF.